A single sample is the source of the 13 T cell receptor beta chains below, sequenced in a study of blood T cell repertoires in COVID-19. Measured with immunoSEQ multiplex PCR; TCRdb has only the in-frame clones, and not every one. The sample carries around 92,000 clones, approximately 92% recorded once. The specimen was peripheral blood. The receptors stem from a woman older than 75 with active COVID-19.

This clone appeared once. This chain connects TRBV7-2 to TRBJ2-4; TRBD2 aligns across 8 bases. The germline gives CDR1 SGHTA, CDR2 FQGNSA. The CDR3 is 15 amino acids. J was trimmed by 7 bases and V by 1 base; bases with no gene match: 6. CDR3 region: CASSLGGTRGNIQYF. The CDR3 coding sequence is TGTGCCAGCAGCTTAGGAGGGACTAGGGGGAACATTCAGTACTTC.

The chain links TRBV6-1 to TRBJ2-1, with 11 bases identical to TRBD2. The CDR3 sequence is 18 residues long. With 4 bases clipped from V and 0 bases from J, the junction kept 8 bases outside the gene matches. Per the germline V gene, CDR1 is MNHNS and CDR2 is SASEGT. The CDR3 reads CASSARLAGPSSYNEQFF. Here the CDR3 DNA reads TGTGCCAGCAGTGCCAGACTAGCGGGGCCCAGCTCCTACAATGAGCAGTTCTTC.

The V gene is TRBV18, the J gene TRBJ1-4; 7 nucleotides align to TRBD1. The CDR3 length is 14 residues. The germline V gene encodes CDR1 KGHSH and CDR2 LQKENI. Trimming cost V 2 bases and J 8 bases; bases outside gene matches: 5. The CDR3 bases are TGTGCCAGCTCACCAGACAGGGTAGGGGAAAAACTGTTTTTT. This gives the protein CASSPDRVGEKLFF.

The chain recombines TRBV3-1 (or the pseudogene TRBV3-2) with TRBJ2-1, with 10 bases fitting TRBD2. This CDR3 contains 15 residues. The V gene end was trimmed by 4 bases and the J gene end by 3 bases; junction bases not matched to a gene: 3. Germline lookup yields CDR1 LGHDT and CDR2 YNNKEL (reference sequence). CDR3 region: CASSLLAGVYNEQFF. For the CDR3, the DNA is TGTGCCAGCAGCCTGCTAGCGGGAGTCTACAATGAGCAGTTCTTC.

V gene TRBV19 combines with J gene TRBJ1-1, with a weak D call TRBD1 (6 bases). Looked up from germline, CDR1 is LNHDA and CDR2 is SQIVND (reference sequence). V was shortened by 3 bases and J by 8 bases, with 22 bases between the two germline ends. CDR3 length equals 16 residues. The CDR3 spells CASSMRPNRADNEAFF. In nucleotides, the CDR3 is TGTGCCAGTAGTATGCGTCCAAACAGGGCCGACAACGAAGCTTTCTTT.

This CDR3 reads CASSSPMTSGNEQFF. CDR3 DNA sequence: TGTGCCAGCAGTTCCCCTATGACTAGCGGCAATGAGCAGTTCTTC. V usage is TRBV6-6 and J usage is TRBJ2-1, with TRBD2 matching over 9 bases. Per the germline V gene, CDR1 is MNHNY and CDR2 is SVGAGI (reference sequence). The CDR3 totals 15 residues. With 4 bases clipped from V and 6 bases from J, the junction kept 7 bases outside the gene matches.

CDR3 DNA sequence: TGTGCCAGCAGCCAACAAGAGACCCAGTACTTC. Its translation is CASSQQETQYF. The chain recombines TRBV5-6 with TRBJ2-5; D remains unclear. V was trimmed by 4 bases and J by 2 bases, leaving 3 bases between them. Germline values: CDR1 SGHDT, CDR2 YYEEEE. The CDR3 totals 11 residues.

V gene TRBV27 combines with J gene TRBJ1-2; D ambiguous. The CDR3 contains 13 residues. The V gene's germline CDR1 is MNHEY and CDR2 SMNVEV (reference sequence). The V and J ends lost 3 bases and 8 bases respectively, with 13 bases between them. The CDR3 bases are TGTGCCAGCAGTTTTCGGACGGGAGCGGGCTACACCTTC. Encoded protein: CASSFRTGAGYTF.

This sequence joins TRBV5-1 and TRBJ2-4; 7 bases are shared with TRBD2. Losses at the gene ends were 4 bases for V and 1 base for J; bases not matched to a gene: 8. The germline V gene has CDR1 SGHRS and CDR2 YFSETQ. The CDR3 loop spans 16 amino acids. CDR3 nucleotides: TGCGCCAGCAGCCTTCAGGGAGGGGTGGCCAAAAACATTCAGTACTTC. It encodes CASSLQGGVAKNIQYF.

This CDR3 reads CASAGTSGLKQETQYF. For the CDR3, the DNA is TGTGCCAGCGCCGGGACTAGCGGCTTGAAACAAGAGACCCAGTACTTC. The J gene is TRBJ2-5, the V gene TRBV15; TRBD2 matches at 11 bases. This CDR3 spans 16 amino acids. Per germline, CDR1 LNHNV and CDR2 YYDKDF (reference sequence). Trimming took 10 bases from V and 2 from J; bases not matched to a gene: 12.

The rearrangement uses TRBV9 and TRBJ2-3; possibly TRBD1 for D (5 bases). Germline V gene data show CDR1 as SGDLS and CDR2 as YYNGEE. CDR3 size: 16 residues. The V end was cut by 4 bases, the J end by 1 base, with 16 bases between. CDR3 nucleotide sequence: TGTGCCAGCAGCCCTCTGGGGCGCCGTGGCACAGATACGCAGTATTTT. Translated: CASSPLGRRGTDTQYF.

CDR3 protein: CASSSPQGAYEQYF. CDR3 nucleotides: TGTGCCAGCAGCTCCCCCCAAGGGGCCTACGAGCAGTACTTC. The rearrangement links TRBV7-9 to TRBJ2-7, with D possibly matching TRBD1 (5 bases). The ends were cut back, 4 bases at V and 2 bases at J, with 12 bases in the middle. CDR1 is SEHNR, CDR2 FQNEAQ, per germline (reference sequence). The CDR3 spans 14 residues.

The J gene is TRBJ2-7, the V gene TRBV5-1; 8 nucleotides line up with TRBD1. V was pared by 2 bases and J by 2 bases, with 3 bases of the junction left unmatched. Per the germline V gene, CDR1 is SGHRS and CDR2 is YFSETQ. The CDR3 runs 14 residues. This CDR3 reads CASSFGQGPYEQYF. CDR3 nucleotides: TGCGCCAGCAGCTTCGGACAGGGCCCCTACGAGCAGTACTTC.